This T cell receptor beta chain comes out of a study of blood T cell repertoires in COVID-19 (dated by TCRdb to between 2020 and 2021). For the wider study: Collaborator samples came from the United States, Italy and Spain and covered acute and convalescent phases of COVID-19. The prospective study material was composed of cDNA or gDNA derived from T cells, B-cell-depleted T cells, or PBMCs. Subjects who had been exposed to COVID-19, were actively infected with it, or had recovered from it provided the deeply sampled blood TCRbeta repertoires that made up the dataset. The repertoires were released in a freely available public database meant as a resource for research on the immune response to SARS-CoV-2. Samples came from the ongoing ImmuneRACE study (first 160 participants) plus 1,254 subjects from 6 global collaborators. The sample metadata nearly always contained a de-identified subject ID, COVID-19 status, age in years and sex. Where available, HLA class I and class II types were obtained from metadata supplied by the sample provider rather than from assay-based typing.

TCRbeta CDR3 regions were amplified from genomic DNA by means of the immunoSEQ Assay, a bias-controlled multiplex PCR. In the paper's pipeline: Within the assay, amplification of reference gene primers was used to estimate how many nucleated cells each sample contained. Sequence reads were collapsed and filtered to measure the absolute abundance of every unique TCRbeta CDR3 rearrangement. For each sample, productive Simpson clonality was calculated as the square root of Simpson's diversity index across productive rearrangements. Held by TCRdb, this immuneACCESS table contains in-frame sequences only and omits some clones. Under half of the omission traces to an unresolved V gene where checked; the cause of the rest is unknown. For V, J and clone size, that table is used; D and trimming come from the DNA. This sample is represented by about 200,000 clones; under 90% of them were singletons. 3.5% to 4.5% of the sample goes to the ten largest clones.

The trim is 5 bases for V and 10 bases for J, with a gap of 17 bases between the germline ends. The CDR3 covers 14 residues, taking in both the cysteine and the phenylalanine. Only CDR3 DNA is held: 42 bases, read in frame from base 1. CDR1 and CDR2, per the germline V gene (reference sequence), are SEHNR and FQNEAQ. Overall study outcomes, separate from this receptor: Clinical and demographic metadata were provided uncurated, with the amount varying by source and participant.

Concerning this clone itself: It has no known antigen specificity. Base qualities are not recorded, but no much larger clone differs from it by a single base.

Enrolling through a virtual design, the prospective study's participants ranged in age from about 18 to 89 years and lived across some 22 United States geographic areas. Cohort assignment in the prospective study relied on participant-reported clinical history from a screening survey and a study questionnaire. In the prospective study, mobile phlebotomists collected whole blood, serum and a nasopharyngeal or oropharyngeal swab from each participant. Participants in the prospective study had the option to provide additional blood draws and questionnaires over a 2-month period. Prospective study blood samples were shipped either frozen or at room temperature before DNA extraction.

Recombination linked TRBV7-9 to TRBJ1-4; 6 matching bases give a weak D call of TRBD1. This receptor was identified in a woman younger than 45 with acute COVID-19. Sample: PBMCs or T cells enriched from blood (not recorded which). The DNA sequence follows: TGTGCCAGCAGCAACTCCGCTCCAGGGGCAAAACTGTTTTTT. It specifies CASSNSAPGAKLFF.